This T cell receptor (beta chain) was recorded in a study of blood T cell repertoires in COVID-19. CDR1 KGHSH and CDR2 LQKENI come from the germline V gene. CDR3 length: 18 amino acids. V lost 6 bases and J lost 8; bases outside the gene matches: 13. This table comes from immunoSEQ multiplex PCR, and its TCRdb copy is limited to in-frame clones, with some not included. This sample has just under 350,000 clones; around nine tenths occur once, and the top ten carry 7.3%. The sequenced material came from peripheral blood. The clonotype comes from a woman between 65 and 79 years old with COVID-19, enrolled during active disease. The gene calls are TRBV18 and TRBJ2-4; 16 bases line up with TRBD2. CDR3 region: CASSPPGLAGGPTHIQYF. The CDR3 DNA follows: TGTGCCAGCTCGCCCCCGGGACTAGCGGGGGGGCCAACGCACATTCAGTACTTC. The whole variable domain, remainder taken from reference TRBV18 and TRBJ2-4, is NAGVMQNPRHLVRRRGQEARLRCSPMKGHSHVYWYRQLPEEGLKFMVYLQKENIIDESGMPKERFSAEFPKEGPSILRIQQVVRGDSAAYFCASSPPGLAGGPTHIQYFGAGTRLSVL.